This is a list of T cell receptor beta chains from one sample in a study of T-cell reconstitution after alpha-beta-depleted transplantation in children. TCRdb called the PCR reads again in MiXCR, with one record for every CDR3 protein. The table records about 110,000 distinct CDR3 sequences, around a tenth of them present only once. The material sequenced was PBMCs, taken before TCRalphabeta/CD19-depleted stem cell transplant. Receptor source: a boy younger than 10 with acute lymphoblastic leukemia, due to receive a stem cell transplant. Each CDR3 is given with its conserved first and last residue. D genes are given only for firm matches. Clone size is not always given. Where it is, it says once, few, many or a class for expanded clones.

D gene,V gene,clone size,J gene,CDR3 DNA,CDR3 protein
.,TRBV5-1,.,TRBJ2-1,TGCGCCAGCAGCCCCGGGACCCTAGACAATGAGCAGTTCTTC,CASSPGTLDNEQFF
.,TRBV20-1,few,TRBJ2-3,TGCAGTGCCAGTGGAGGGGGGAACACAGATACGCAGTATTTT,CSASGGGNTDTQYF
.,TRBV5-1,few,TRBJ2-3,TGCGCCAGCAGGGCCGTACTAGCTAGCACAGATACGCAGTATTTT,CASRAVLASTDTQYF
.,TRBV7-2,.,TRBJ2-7,TGTGCCAGCAGCGTATCCCCCCTGGACGAGCAGTACTTC,CASSVSPLDEQYF
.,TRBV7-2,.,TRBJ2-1,TGTGCCAGCTCAATCACAGGCGTAAGGCAGTTCTTC,CASSITGVRQFF
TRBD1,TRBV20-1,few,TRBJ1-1,TGCAGTGCCCTAACAGGGGTCTCCGAAGCTTTCTTT,CSALTGVSEAFF
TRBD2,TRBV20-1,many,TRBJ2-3,TGCAGTGCCCCGACTAGCGGGAGGAGTGTTGTGGCAGATACGCAGTATTTT,CSAPTSGRSVVADTQYF
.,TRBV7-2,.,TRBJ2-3,TGTGCCAGCAGCTCCGGAGTGGGGGGTACAGATACGCAGTATTTT,CASSSGVGGTDTQYF
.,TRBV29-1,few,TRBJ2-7,TGCAGCGTTGAGTTGCCGGGGGTATCCCGTCGAGAGCAGTACTTC,CSVELPGVSRREQYF
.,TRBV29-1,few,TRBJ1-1,TGCAGCGCTTGGGGGCGGATGAACACTGAAGCTTTCTTT,CSAWGRMNTEAFF
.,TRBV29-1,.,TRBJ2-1,TGCAGCGTTGGACGCGGGACAAGCTCCTACAATGAGCAGTTCTTC,CSVGRGTSSYNEQFF
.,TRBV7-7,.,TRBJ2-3,TGTGCTAGCAGCCCGCACACCGGGAGCACAGATACGCAGTATTTT,CASSPHTGSTDTQYF
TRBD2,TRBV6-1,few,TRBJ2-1,TGTGCCAGCAGAAAACCGGGACTAGCGGAAGGGGTAAATGAGCAGTTCTTC,CASRKPGLAEGVNEQFF
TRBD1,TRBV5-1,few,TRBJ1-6,TGCGCCAGCAGCGACCGGGACAGACATAGATCACCCCTCCACTTT,CASSDRDRHRSPLHF
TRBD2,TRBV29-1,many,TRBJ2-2,TGCAGCGTTGGGACTAGCATCACCGGGGAGCTGTTTTTT,CSVGTSITGELFF
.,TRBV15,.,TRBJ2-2,TGTGCCACCAGCAGAGATGGCGTCAGGGTGACCGGGGAGCTGTTTTTT,CATSRDGVRVTGELFF
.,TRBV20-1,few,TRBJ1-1,TGCAGTGCTACAGGGGTGGTGGAAGCTTTCTTT,CSATGVVEAFF
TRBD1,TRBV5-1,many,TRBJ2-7,TGCGCCAGCAGCCTAAACCTCGGGACAGGGGGCTACGAGCAGTACTTC,CASSLNLGTGGYEQYF
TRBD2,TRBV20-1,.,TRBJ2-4,TGCAGTGCTAGGAGGGAGGGGATAGCCAAAAACATTCAGTACTTC,CSARREGIAKNIQYF
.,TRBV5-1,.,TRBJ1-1,TGCGCCAGCAGCCGGGGGGAGCAAGTCACTGAAGCTTTCTTT,CASSRGEQVTEAFF
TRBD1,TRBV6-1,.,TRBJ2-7,TGTGCCAGCAGTAGAAGGACCCAGGGGGAGCGAAGCTACGAGCAGTACTTC,CASSRRTQGERSYEQYF
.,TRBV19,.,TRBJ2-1,TGTGCCAGTAGTATAGCGGGACCCAATGAGCAGTTCTTC,CASSIAGPNEQFF
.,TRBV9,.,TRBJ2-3,TGTGCCAGCAGCGTCGAACAGCAGGGGGATACGCAGTATTTT,CASSVEQQGDTQYF
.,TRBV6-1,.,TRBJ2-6,TGTGCCAGCAGGACCAGGTCTAGCTCTGGGGCCAACGTCCTGACTTTC,CASRTRSSSGANVLTF
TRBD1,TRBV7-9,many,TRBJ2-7,TGTGCCAGCAGCTTAAGCAGGGGGCGGGAGCAGTACTTC,CASSLSRGREQYF
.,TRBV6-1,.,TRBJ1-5,TGTGCCAGCAGTCCAGGGGTTCGACATCAGCCCCAGCATTTT,CASSPGVRHQPQHF
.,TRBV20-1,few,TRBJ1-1,TGCAGTGCTAGAGAAGACAGGAACACTGAAGCTTTCTTT,CSAREDRNTEAFF
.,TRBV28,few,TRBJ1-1,TGTGCCAGCAGTTTAAACAGGGCGCTCGGAGCTTTCTTT,CASSLNRALGAFF